Presented here are 15 T cell receptor beta chains from one specimen sequenced in a study of T-cell memory formation after mild COVID-19. Via MiXCR, TCRdb re-called the 5' RACE reads, giving one row per CDR3 protein. The sample carries roughly 350,000 distinct CDR3 sequences, around 27% recorded once. The material sequenced was PBMCs or a T cell subset sorted from them (not recorded which). The source is an adult woman who had mild COVID-19 (a few samples of this study predate the infection). Cell type and time point are not known.

V usage is TRBV6-6 and J usage is TRBJ1-1; D is uncertain. The germline V gene encodes CDR1 MNHNY and CDR2 SVGAGI (reference sequence). V was pared by 5 bases and J by 5 bases, with 6 bases between. The CDR3 contains 11 residues. The CDR3 region is CASSPLTEAFF. The CDR3 DNA reads as TGTGCCAGCAGTCCCCTTACTGAAGCTTTCTTT.

The chain is built from TRBV20-1 and TRBJ1-6; D ambiguous. The germline gives CDR1 DFQATT, CDR2 SNEGSKA (reference sequence). Trimming took off 6 bases at V and 8 bases at J, with 14 bases between the two ends. This CDR3 is built from 13 residues. The CDR3 region has the DNA TGCAGTGCCCACAGCGACATGGATTCACCCCTCCACTTT. Amino acid sequence: CSAHSDMDSPLHF.

V is TRBV11-2 and J is TRBJ2-7; D perhaps matches TRBD1 (5 bases). Trimming left V 1 base short and J 9 bases short, with 10 bases between. Germline V gene data show CDR1 as SGHAT and CDR2 as FQNNGV. The CDR3 runs to 12 residues. CDR3 sequence: CASSLVERGQYF. In nucleotides, the CDR3 is TGTGCCAGCAGCTTAGTGGAAAGGGGGCAGTACTTC.

This clonotype was recorded a few times. The chain recombines TRBV12-3 or TRBV12-4 with TRBJ2-5; 11 bases line up with TRBD2. V dropped 4 bases and J dropped 2; count of bases not matched to a gene: 6. The CDR3 totals 16 residues. The CDR3 is CASSSTSGRGQETQYF. The CDR3 DNA follows: TGTGCCAGCAGTTCCACTAGCGGGAGAGGTCAAGAGACCCAGTACTTC.

This clonotype was seen more than once but under ten times. The V and J genes are TRBV9 and TRBJ2-7, with no clear D. The V gene lost 2 bases and the J gene lost 0 bases, with 9 bases spanning the gap. Germline V gene data show CDR1 as SGDLS and CDR2 as YYNGEE. The CDR3 sequence is 14 residues long. The CDR3 DNA is TGTGCCAGCAGCGTCTCCTCCGACTCCTACGAGCAGTACTTC. Its protein is CASSVSSDSYEQYF.

V and J are TRBV4-3 and TRBJ2-1; D remains unclear. Germline CDR1 reads LGHNA; CDR2 reads YSLEER. The CDR3 runs 12 residues. Trimming left V 3 bases short and J 10 bases short, with 10 bases between. The CDR3 DNA reads as TGCGCCAGCAGCCAGGACCCCAGGGAGCAGTTCTTC. The encoded protein is CASSQDPREQFF.

The V call is TRBV27, the J call TRBJ1-2; tentative D call: TRBD1 (5 bases). Germline loops: CDR1 MNHEY, CDR2 SMNVEV (reference sequence). This CDR3 comprises 14 residues. V lost 1 base and J 8 bases, leaving 14 bases between the germline ends. CDR3 sequence: CASSLWASRGGYTF. The CDR3 DNA sequence: TGTGCCAGCAGTTTATGGGCCTCTCGGGGCGGCTACACCTTC.

This clonotype was seen a few times. This rearrangement joins TRBV5-6 to TRBJ2-7; D ambiguous. This CDR3 is built from 12 residues. In germline, CDR1 is SGHDT, CDR2 YYEEEE. V was pared by 4 bases and J by 4 bases, with 9 bases between. This chain's CDR3 is CASSVGRYEQYF. The CDR3 nucleotides read TGTGCCAGCAGCGTGGGAAGGTACGAGCAGTACTTC.

The sample holds a few counts of this clonotype. The chain joins TRBV5-5 to TRBJ2-3, with TRBD1 matching 10 bases. The germline gives CDR1 SGHKS, CDR2 YYEKEE (reference sequence). The V segment lost 0 bases and the J segment 1 base; nucleotides outside the gene matches: 2. The CDR3 spans 16 residues. This chain's CDR3 is CASSLGGTGGTDTQYF. For the CDR3, the DNA is TGTGCCAGCAGCTTGGGTGGGACAGGGGGCACAGATACGCAGTATTTT.

The chain is built from TRBV9 and TRBJ1-1; tentative D call: TRBD1 (6 bases). CDR3 length equals 15 residues. V lost 3 bases and J lost 0, with 12 bases in between. The V gene's germline CDR1 is SGDLS and CDR2 YYNGEE. In DNA form, the CDR3 reads TGTGCCAGCAGCGGGGAGGACAGCATGAACACTGAAGCTTTCTTT. Encoded protein: CASSGEDSMNTEAFF.

In this sample, this clonotype turned up a few times. The chain carries TRBV3-1 and TRBJ2-1; D is possibly TRBD2 (6 bases). The CDR3 contains 17 residues. CDR1 LGHDT and CDR2 YNNKEL come from the germline V gene (reference sequence). The V end was cut by 0 bases, the J end by 1 base, with 13 bases between. CDR3 nucleotide sequence: TGTGCCAGCAGCCAAGATTCGCCGGGGGTTTCCTACAATGAGCAGTTCTTC. Its protein product is CASSQDSPGVSYNEQFF.

The rearrangement joins TRBV15 to TRBJ2-3; TRBD1 matches 11 bases. The CDR3 is made up of 15 amino acids. Unmatched junction bases numbered 0, after V lost 0 bases and J lost 4 bases. From germline, CDR1 is LNHNV and CDR2 YYDKDF (reference sequence). Here the CDR3 reads CATSREGQGADTQYF. In DNA form, the CDR3 reads TGTGCCACCAGCAGAGAGGGACAGGGGGCAGATACGCAGTATTTT.

This clonotype showed up just a few times. The genes are TRBV9 and TRBJ2-7, with D tentatively TRBD2 (6 bases). The ends were cut back, 2 bases at V and 5 bases at J, with 11 bases in the middle. The germline V gene encodes CDR1 SGDLS and CDR2 YYNGEE. The length of the CDR3 is 13 residues. The CDR3: CASSVGGSHEQYF. The CDR3 nucleotides read TGTGCCAGCAGCGTTGGAGGGAGCCACGAGCAGTACTTC.

CDR3: CASSQGTRPLGEQFF. CDR3 bases: TGTGCCAGCAGCCAAGGGACTAGGCCCCTCGGTGAGCAGTTCTTC. The gene calls are TRBV3-1 and TRBJ2-1; TRBD2 aligns across 7 bases. There are 15 residues in the CDR3. The V gene end was trimmed by 1 base and the J gene end by 9 bases; junction bases not matched to a gene: 9. From germline, CDR1 is LGHDT and CDR2 YNNKEL (reference sequence).

This clonotype was counted between two and nine times. The rearrangement uses TRBV6-1 and TRBJ2-1, with 10 bases fitting TRBD1. CDR1 and CDR2 from the germline V gene are MNHNS and SASEGT. Germline trimming cut 6 bases from V and 3 bases from J; bases unmatched to any gene: 8. The CDR3 has 16 residues. The CDR3 reads CASRYPGQGSYNEQFF. CDR3 nucleotide sequence: TGTGCCAGCAGGTATCCGGGACAGGGGAGCTACAATGAGCAGTTCTTC.